This T cell receptor beta chain was documented in a study of cytomegalovirus exposure and HLA in healthy donors. Study-wide findings and caveats: Solely CMV serostatus was available to characterize immune exposure.

Primers for the PCR totalled 60 Vbeta and 13 Jbeta. Clones were sequenced by immunoSEQ multiplex PCR, and TCRdb holds only the in-frame ones, with some missing. The repertoire holds 90,000 to 100,000 clones, with 76% as singletons. A remark on this clone: The antigen remains undetermined.

With V trimmed by 0 bases and J by 0 bases, 2 bases remained unmatched. CDR3 length: 15 amino acids. CDR1 and CDR2 from the germline V gene are MNHNY and SVGAGI (reference sequence). The receptor was derived from a man between 40 and 49 years old in good health and CMV-seronegative. The specimen was PBMCs. V usage is TRBV6-6 and J usage is TRBJ2-7, with TRBD2 identical over 7 bases. CDR3 loop: CASSYSGGSSYEQYF. CDR3 DNA: TGTGCCAGCAGTTACTCTGGCGGGAGCTCCTACGAGCAGTACTTC.